This TCR beta chain was sequenced for a study of cytomegalovirus exposure and HLA in healthy donors. Between the trimmed V and J ends, which lost 3 bases and 7 bases, there was a span of 15 bases. CDR1 KGHSH and CDR2 LQKENI come from the germline V gene. The CDR3 runs to 15 residues. The PCR had 60 Vbeta and 13 Jbeta primers. Only in-frame clones appear in the TCRdb table, and some are missing; sequencing was by immunoSEQ multiplex PCR. The repertoire holds approximately 150,000 clones, with 76% as singletons. This clonotype was sampled from a woman aged 40 to 50 in good health and CMV-seronegative. The gene calls are TRBV18 and TRBJ1-4, with a weak D call TRBD1 (5 bases). Sample: PBMCs. The CDR3, as DNA: TGTGCCAGCTCACCCGGCAGGGCGACGGGTGAAAAACTGTTTTTT. Translated, it gives CASSPGRATGEKLFF. Full variable domain (remainder filled in from reference TRBV18 and TRBJ1-4): NAGVMQNPRHLVRRRGQEARLRCSPMKGHSHVYWYRQLPEEGLKFMVYLQKENIIDESGMPKERFSAEFPKEGPSILRIQQVVRGDSAAYFCASSPGRATGEKLFFGSGTQLSVL.